Listed below are T cell receptor beta chains from one sample, sequenced in a study of CD8+ T cells in alopecia areata. Here immunoSEQ multiplex PCR was the method, and the copy in TCRdb shows in-frame clones only, minus some. The data show 90,000 to 130,000 clones, roughly 55% seen once. The sample was CD8+ T cells sorted from blood, taken at week 24, from a patient treated with tofacitinib. All receptors derive from a human donor with alopecia areata. Both conserved end residues are part of each CDR3. The D gene is left open where the match is weak. Expanded clones get a size class; other rows say once, few or many, or leave the size out.

cdr3_aa	cdr3_nt	d_call	clone_size	v_call	j_call
CASSLTTGGYNEQFF	TGCGCCAGCAGCTTGACGACAGGGGGCTACAATGAGCAGTTCTTC	TRBD1	few	TRBV5-1	TRBJ2-1
CATSRPFSGREQFF	TGTGCCACCAGCAGACCTTTTAGCGGGCGGGAGCAGTTCTTC	TRBD2	few	TRBV15	TRBJ2-1
CASSLRGQYEQYF	TGTGCCAGCAGTTTAAGGGGGCAATACGAGCAGTACTTC	TRBD1	NA	TRBV27	TRBJ2-7
CASSFVGGSYGYTF	TGTGCCAGCAGTTTTGTCGGGGGGAGCTATGGCTACACCTTC	NA	NA	TRBV27	TRBJ1-2
CASSQDTSGGANEQFF	TGTGCCAGCAGCCAAGATACTAGCGGGGGGGCCAATGAGCAGTTCTTC	TRBD2	NA	TRBV4-2	TRBJ2-1
CASSLAEYPGSSTDTQYF	TGCGCCAGCAGCTTGGCCGAGTATCCAGGGTCTAGCACAGATACGCAGTATTTT	NA	NA	TRBV5-1	TRBJ2-3
CASTPGGAGTEAFF	TGTGCCAGCACCCCGGGGGGCGCGGGAACTGAAGCTTTCTTT	NA	NA	TRBV6-5	TRBJ1-1
CASTFWSAGEYGYTF	TGTGCCAGTACCTTTTGGTCCGCAGGAGAGTATGGCTACACCTTC	NA	once	TRBV19	TRBJ1-2
CASSQAVVGFYGYTF	TGCGCCAGCAGCCAAGCTGTAGTGGGGTTCTATGGCTACACCTTC	NA	NA	TRBV4-1	TRBJ1-2
CASSLLAGGTDTQYF	TGTGCCAGCAGCTTACTAGCGGGGGGGACAGATACGCAGTATTTT	TRBD2	NA	TRBV11-2	TRBJ2-3
CASSYEGTGDYTF	TGTGCCAGCAGTTACGAGGGGACAGGCGACTACACCTTC	TRBD1	NA	TRBV6-5	TRBJ1-2
CASSVGSSYEQYF	TGTGCCAGCAGCGTAGGCAGCTCCTACGAGCAGTACTTC	NA	NA	TRBV9	TRBJ2-7
CASSSTLYTEAFF	TGTGCCAGCAGTTCTACATTATACACTGAAGCTTTCTTT	NA	few	TRBV27	TRBJ1-1
CASSVDQGVNTEAFF	TGTGCCAGCAGTGTTGATCAGGGGGTGAACACTGAAGCTTTCTTC	TRBD1	NA	TRBV2	TRBJ1-1
CASSRTGLYEQYF	TGTGCCAGCAGCCGGACAGGTCTCTACGAGCAGTACTTC	TRBD1	NA	TRBV5-6	TRBJ2-7
CASSVAASTDTQYF	TGTGCCAGCAGTGTAGCGGCTAGCACAGATACGCAGTATTTT	NA	NA	TRBV27	TRBJ2-3
CSVRDDLVGEQYF	TGCAGCGTTCGAGACGACCTGGTCGGCGAGCAGTACTTC	NA	NA	TRBV29-1	TRBJ2-7
CATRLRGSYEQYF	TGTGCCACCAGACTGAGGGGGTCCTACGAGCAGTACTTC	NA	few	TRBV27	TRBJ2-7
CASSVGPASPDTQYF	TGTGCCAGCAGCGTAGGCCCAGCCAGCCCAGATACGCAGTATTTT	NA	once	TRBV9	TRBJ2-3
CASSPFKGQTVYNEQFF	TGTGCCAGCTCACCATTCAAGGGACAGACCGTCTACAATGAGCAGTTCTTC	TRBD1	NA	TRBV18	TRBJ2-1
CASSPPTTSSYNEQFF	TGTGCCAGCAGCCCCCCGACTACTAGCTCCTACAATGAGCAGTTCTTC	NA	NA	TRBV9	TRBJ2-1
CASSQDVRNTEAFF	TGCGCCAGCAGCCAAGATGTAAGGAACACTGAAGCTTTCTTT	NA	NA	TRBV4-1	TRBJ1-1
CAWSAVSTDTQYF	TGTGCCTGGAGTGCGGTTAGTACAGATACGCAGTATTTT	NA	few	TRBV30	TRBJ2-3
CASSGESGFTEAFF	TGTGCCAGCAGTGGGGAATCTGGATTCACTGAAGCTTTCTTT	NA	NA	TRBV2	TRBJ1-1
CASSLEGGNTEAFF	TGTGCCAGCAGCTTGGAAGGGGGGAACACTGAAGCTTTCTTT	NA	NA	TRBV5-6	TRBJ1-1
CASSQDTSGGEADTQYF	TGTGCCAGCAGCCAAGATACTAGCGGGGGAGAGGCAGATACGCAGTATTTT	TRBD2	NA	TRBV4-2	TRBJ2-3
CASSGHEQYF	TGTGCCAGCAGTGGGCATGAGCAGTACTTC	NA	NA	TRBV25-1	TRBJ2-5
CASSLLGQNTGELFF	TGTGCCAGCAGCTTGCTAGGGCAGAACACCGGGGAGCTGTTTTTT	NA	NA	TRBV5-4	TRBJ2-2
CASSRGTGNQPQHF	TGTGCCAGCAGCCGCGGGACAGGGAATCAGCCCCAGCATTTT	TRBD1	NA	TRBV7-9	TRBJ1-5
CASSLWAGEDKNIQYF	TGTGCCAGCAGCTTATGGGCAGGGGAGGACAAAAACATTCAGTACTTC	NA	NA	TRBV11-2	TRBJ2-4
CASSLALGGRNEQFF	TGTGCCAGCAGCTTAGCGCTTGGGGGCCGGAATGAGCAGTTCTTC	NA	once	TRBV7-2	TRBJ2-1
CASTGVDLRSQETQYF	TGTGCCAGCACGGGGGTGGATTTACGATCACAAGAGACCCAGTACTTC	NA	few	TRBV6-6	TRBJ2-5
CASTTPGNTGELFF	TGTGCCAGCACAACGCCGGGGAACACCGGGGAGCTGTTTTTT	NA	few	TRBV19	TRBJ2-2
CASSEYDKDYEQYF	TGTGCCAGCAGTGAATACGACAAAGACTACGAGCAGTACTTC	NA	NA	TRBV25-1	TRBJ2-7
CASSPSGAHTEAFF	TGTGCCAGCAGTCCCTCGGGGGCGCATACTGAAGCTTTCTTT	NA	NA	TRBV27	TRBJ1-1
CASSPEEGHGYTF	TGTGCCAGCTCACCTGAGGAGGGGCATGGCTACACCTTC	NA	few	TRBV18	TRBJ1-2
CASTKGDPPYEQYF	TGTGCCAGCACCAAGGGGGACCCTCCCTACGAGCAGTACTTC	NA	NA	TRBV6-5	TRBJ2-7
CSVGQLEGYTF	TGCAGCGTTGGCCAACTGGAAGGCTACACCTTC	NA	few	TRBV29-1	TRBJ1-2
CASGTVRTDTQYF	TGTGCCAGCGGGACTGTCAGGACAGATACGCAGTATTTT	NA	NA	TRBV7-8	TRBJ2-3
CASSFGTGNTEAFF	TGCGCCAGCAGCTTCGGGACGGGAAACACTGAAGCTTTCTTT	NA	NA	TRBV5-1	TRBJ1-1
CASSETPDRGIEQYF	TGTGCCAGCAGTGAAACACCGGACAGGGGGATCGAGCAGTACTTC	TRBD1	NA	TRBV6-1	TRBJ2-7
CSVERGTPGTSNQPQHF	TGCAGCGTTGAAAGGGGGACGCCCGGGACAAGCAATCAGCCCCAGCATTTT	NA	NA	TRBV29-1	TRBJ1-5
CASSLNWGTEAFF	TGTGCCAGCAGCTTAAATTGGGGAACTGAAGCTTTCTTT	NA	NA	TRBV7-3	TRBJ1-1
CASEQGPNTEAFF	TGTGCCAGCGAACAGGGGCCGAACACTGAAGCTTTCTTT	TRBD1	NA	TRBV25-1	TRBJ1-1
CASSLEGGTRGYTF	TGTGCCAGCAGTTTGGAAGGGGGGACTCGGGGCTACACCTTC	NA	many	TRBV28	TRBJ1-2
CASSVDGRGLGEKLFF	TGTGCCAGCAGCGTAGACGGCAGGGGGCTTGGTGAAAAACTGTTTTTT	TRBD1	NA	TRBV9	TRBJ1-4